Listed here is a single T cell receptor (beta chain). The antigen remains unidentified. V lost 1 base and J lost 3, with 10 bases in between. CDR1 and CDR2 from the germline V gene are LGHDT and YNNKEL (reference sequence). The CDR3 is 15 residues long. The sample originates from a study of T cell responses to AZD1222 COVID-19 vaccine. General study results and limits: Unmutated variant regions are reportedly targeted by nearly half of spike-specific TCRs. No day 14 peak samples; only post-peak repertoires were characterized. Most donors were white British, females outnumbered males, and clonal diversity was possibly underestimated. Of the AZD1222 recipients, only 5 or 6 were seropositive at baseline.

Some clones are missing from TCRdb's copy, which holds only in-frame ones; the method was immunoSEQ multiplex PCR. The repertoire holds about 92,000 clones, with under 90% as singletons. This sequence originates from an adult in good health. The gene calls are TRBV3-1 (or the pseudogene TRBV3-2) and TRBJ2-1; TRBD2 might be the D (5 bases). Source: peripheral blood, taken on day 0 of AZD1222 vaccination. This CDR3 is CASSQAKTSYNEQFF. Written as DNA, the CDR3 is TGTGCCAGCAGCCAAGCGAAAACTAGCTACAATGAGCAGTTCTTC.